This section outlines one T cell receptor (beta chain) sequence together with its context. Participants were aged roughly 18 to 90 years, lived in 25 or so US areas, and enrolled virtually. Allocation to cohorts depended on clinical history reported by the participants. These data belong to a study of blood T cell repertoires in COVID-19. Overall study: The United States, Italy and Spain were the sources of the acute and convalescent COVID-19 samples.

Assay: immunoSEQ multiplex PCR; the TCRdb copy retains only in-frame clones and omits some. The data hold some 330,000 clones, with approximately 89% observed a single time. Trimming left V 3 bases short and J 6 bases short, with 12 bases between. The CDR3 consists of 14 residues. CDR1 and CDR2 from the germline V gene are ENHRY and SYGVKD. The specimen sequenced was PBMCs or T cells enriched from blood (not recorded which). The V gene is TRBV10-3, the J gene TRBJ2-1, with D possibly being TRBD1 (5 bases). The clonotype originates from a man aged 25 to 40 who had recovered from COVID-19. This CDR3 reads CAISDREGRNEQFF. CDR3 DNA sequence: TGTGCCATCAGTGACAGGGAAGGACGCAATGAGCAGTTCTTC.